The 32 T cell receptor beta chains presented below share a single source sample, sequenced in a study of CD8 T cells in ankylosing spondylitis. Each CDR3 protein is one row after TCRdb ran MiXCR on the 5' RACE reads. The sample carries some 250,000 distinct CDR3 sequences, more than 20% recorded once. Material for sequencing was blood, either unsorted or a sorted T cell fraction (not recorded which). Receptors were obtained from a male donor with ankylosing spondylitis or in good health (not recorded which).

This clonotype was seen a handful of times. This chain joins TRBV29-1 and TRBJ2-3; TRBD1 matches at 7 bases. V was clipped by 7 bases and J by 0 bases; unmatched bases: 10. Per the germline V gene, CDR1 is SQVTM and CDR2 is ANQGSEA. The CDR3 runs to 15 residues. CDR3 coding DNA: TGCAGCGCCATCAGACAGGGAGCTAGCACAGATACGCAGTATTTT. Translated: CSAIRQGASTDTQYF.

The sample holds many counts of this clonotype. This rearrangement joins TRBV12-3 or TRBV12-4 to TRBJ2-2; D unresolved. V was pared by 1 base and J by 5 bases, with 8 bases between. The CDR3 is 14 residues long. CDR3 amino acids: CASSLGAGTGELFF. CDR3 in DNA: TGTGCCAGCAGTTTAGGGGCAGGAACCGGGGAGCTGTTTTTT.

The V gene is TRBV6-1, the J gene TRBJ1-1; D ambiguous. The CDR3 runs to 13 residues. The V gene's germline CDR1 is MNHNS and CDR2 SASEGT. Trimming took 6 bases from V and 9 from J, leaving 17 bases between them. In nucleotides, the CDR3 is TGTGCCAGCAGGCCAACCTACTTGGCCCAAGCTTTCTTT. It encodes CASRPTYLAQAFF.

The gene calls are TRBV20-1 and TRBJ2-1; 12 bases map to TRBD2. Losses at the gene ends were 3 bases for V and 2 bases for J; bases not matched to a gene: 2. This CDR3 is 15 amino acids long. Germline CDR1 DFQATT, CDR2 SNEGSKA (reference sequence). The CDR3 DNA reads TGCAGTGCTAGCGGACTAGCGGGGACCTACAATGAGCAGTTCTTC. The encoded protein is CSASGLAGTYNEQFF.

This clonotype was picked up many times. The chain employs TRBV12-3 or TRBV12-4 and TRBJ2-3; TRBD1 is a possible D gene (5 bases). V was trimmed by 6 bases and J by 5 bases, leaving 12 bases between them. This CDR3 comprises 13 residues. The CDR3 coding sequence is TGTGCCAGCAGCAGTTTGCAGGGAGATACGCAGTATTTT. Its translation is CASSSLQGDTQYF.

This clonotype has just a few counts. The chain carries TRBV20-1 and TRBJ2-7; 12 bases are shared with TRBD2. Trimming at V came to 3 bases and at J to 2 bases, leaving 5 bases not matched to a gene. The CDR3 contains 15 residues. Per germline, CDR1 DFQATT and CDR2 SNEGSKA (reference sequence). This CDR3 reads CSARLGLAGTYEQYF. CDR3 in DNA: TGCAGTGCTAGGTTGGGACTAGCGGGTACCTACGAGCAGTACTTC.

This clonotype was observed a few times. The CDR3 region has the DNA TGTGCCAGCAGTCCCACGGGGATTCAGGATCAGTACTTC. This codes for CASSPTGIQDQYF. V usage is TRBV12-3 or TRBV12-4 and J usage is TRBJ2-4, with D perhaps matching TRBD2 (5 bases). V was trimmed by 5 bases and J by 12 bases, leaving 17 bases between them. The CDR3 has 13 amino acids.

V gene TRBV12-3 or TRBV12-4 combines with J gene TRBJ2-7, with D unresolved. This CDR3 region has 16 residues. Deletions cut 2 bases from V and 7 bases from J, with 21 bases between. CDR3: CASSLSFPGAGSEQYF. CDR3 bases: TGTGCCAGCAGTTTAAGTTTCCCGGGCGCTGGCTCTGAGCAGTACTTC.

This clonotype was observed many times. J is TRBJ2-1 and V is TRBV29-1; 11 nucleotides align to TRBD2. The junction had 1 base not matched to a gene; V was cut back by 4 bases and J by 5 bases. This CDR3 comprises 13 residues. From germline, CDR1 is SQVTM and CDR2 ANQGSEA. CDR3 sequence reads: CSVGLAGNNEQFF. The CDR3 DNA sequence: TGCAGCGTTGGACTAGCGGGAAACAATGAGCAGTTCTTC.

The CDR3 DNA reads as TGCAGCGTGTCCCGTGGGAGGGGCCCAGATACGCAGTATTTT. Translating it yields CSVSRGRGPDTQYF. The chain links TRBV29-1 to TRBJ2-3; 7 nucleotides agree with TRBD2. This CDR3 is 14 amino acids long. The germline V gene encodes CDR1 SQVTM and CDR2 ANQGSEA. With 6 bases clipped from V and 4 bases from J, the junction kept 10 bases outside the gene matches.

This clonotype was observed at least ten times. The V and J genes are TRBV12-3 or TRBV12-4 and TRBJ1-6; the match to TRBD1 covers 7 bases. Germline trimming cut 6 bases from V and 8 bases from J; bases unmatched to any gene: 10. CDR3 size: 15 residues. The chain's CDR3 is CASSIQGQMDSPLHF. DNA of the CDR3: TGTGCCAGCAGCATACAGGGGCAGATGGATTCACCCCTCCACTTT.

This clonotype has a count of ten or more. The V call is TRBV29-1, the J call TRBJ2-7; D gene uncertain. V lost 2 bases, J lost 4 bases, and 12 bases lay in between. This CDR3 is built from 13 residues. Germline loops: CDR1 SQVTM, CDR2 ANQGSEA. This chain's CDR3 is CSVESRSGYEQYF. The CDR3 nucleotides read TGCAGCGTTGAATCGAGGTCGGGTTACGAGCAGTACTTC.

This clonotype was detected only a few times. The chain is built from TRBV5-5 and TRBJ2-7; 8 bases align to TRBD1. Looked up from germline, CDR1 is SGHKS and CDR2 is YYEKEE (reference sequence). The CDR3 loop spans 15 amino acids. V shed 2 bases and J 0 bases; nucleotides not matched to a gene: 4. In DNA form, the CDR3 reads TGTGCCAGCAGCTTTGCCGGGACAGGCTCCTACGAGCAGTACTTC. This translates into CASSFAGTGSYEQYF. Combining the CDR3 with reference TRBV5-5 and TRBJ2-7 gives the whole variable domain DAGVTQSPTHLIKTRGQQVTLRCSPISGHKSVSWYQQVLGQGPQFIFQYYEKEERGRGNFPDRFSARQFPNYSSELNVNALLLGDSALYLCASSFAGTGSYEQYFGPGTRLTVT.

The rearrangement uses TRBV2 and TRBJ2-3; tentative D call: TRBD2 (6 bases). CDR3 size: 14 residues. Germline values: CDR1 SNHLY, CDR2 FYNNEI. Trimming stripped 6 bases from V and 4 bases from J, with 14 bases between. The CDR3 protein is CASRKTGVADTQYF. The CDR3 nucleotides read TGTGCCAGCAGAAAGACGGGGGTGGCAGATACGCAGTATTTT.

This clonotype was recorded at least ten times. This sequence joins TRBV12-3 or TRBV12-4 and TRBJ2-5; 9 bases fit TRBD2. The CDR3 sequence is 14 residues long. J lost 5 bases, V lost 9 bases, and 10 bases had no gene match. The CDR3 bases are TGTGCCAGTCGCGGGGGGGCTATTTTGGAGACCCAGTACTTC. Translation gives CASRGGAILETQYF.

This chain connects TRBV29-1 to TRBJ2-7; the D gene could be TRBD1 or TRBD2 (5 bases each). This CDR3 is 11 amino acids long. V was clipped by 7 bases and J by 7 bases, with 14 bases between them. Germline-derived CDR1 and CDR2 are SQVTM and ANQGSEA. The CDR3 is CSGRGDGEQYF. In DNA, the CDR3 is TGCAGCGGCCGAGGGGATGGGGAGCAGTACTTC.

This clonotype has more than one count but fewer than ten. The chain recombines TRBV10-3 with TRBJ2-3; no clear D. The CDR3 covers 12 residues. CDR1 and CDR2 from the germline V gene are ENHRY and SYGVKD. V was pared by 3 bases and J by 7 bases, with 8 bases between. CDR3 protein: CAISELTNTQYF. The CDR3 DNA reads as TGTGCCATCAGTGAATTAACTAATACGCAGTATTTT.

V usage is TRBV20-1 and J usage is TRBJ1-4, with D possibly TRBD1 on 6 matching bases. The CDR3 loop spans 13 amino acids. The germline V gene encodes CDR1 DFQATT and CDR2 SNEGSKA (reference sequence). V was clipped by 3 bases and J by 6 bases, with 11 bases between them. The CDR3 region is CSASRDMHEKLFF. For the CDR3, the DNA is TGCAGTGCTAGCCGGGACATGCATGAAAAACTGTTTTTT.

Details on this clonotype: A read error may be the cause here, since a much bigger clone is one base away. The chain has TRBV15 and TRBJ2-1, with TRBD2 as a possible D gene (5 bases). CDR1 is LNHNV and CDR2 is YYDKDF in the germline V gene (reference sequence). The CDR3 has 15 residues. V dropped 1 base and J dropped 4 bases, with 11 bases sitting between them. The CDR3 DNA reads TGTGCCACCAGCAGAGCTAGCCCCCTATACAATGAGCAGTTCTTC. Translated, it gives CATSRASPLYNEQFF.

This clonotype was detected only a few times. This sequence joins TRBV28 and TRBJ2-7; D is ambiguous. The V end was cut by 8 bases, the J end by 2 bases, with 16 bases between. This CDR3 spans 14 amino acids. CDR1 and CDR2 (germline): MDHEN, SYDVKM. The CDR3 DNA is TGTGCCAGCCAGACGGCCGGCGGAGCCTACGAGCAGTACTTC. Protein: CASQTAGGAYEQYF.

The V call is TRBV20-1, the J call TRBJ2-5; maybe TRBD2 (5 bases). The V end lost 3 bases, the J end lost 3 bases, and 20 bases lay between the germline ends. Germline CDR1 DFQATT, CDR2 SNEGSKA (reference sequence). The CDR3 covers 16 residues. The CDR3 DNA reads TGCAGTGCTAGCCTCCGCGGGCTAGGAGTTAAAGAGACCCAGTACTTC. It specifies CSASLRGLGVKETQYF.

This chain joins TRBV24-1 and TRBJ2-5; D is perhaps TRBD1 (5 bases). V was pared by 6 bases and J by 4 bases, with 11 bases between. The CDR3 totals 13 residues. The V gene's germline CDR1 is KGHDR and CDR2 SFDVKD. The CDR3 nucleotides read TGTGCCACCAGTCAGACAGTTGCAGAGACCCAGTACTTC. Amino acids: CATSQTVAETQYF.

The CDR3 spells CSVASQYTDTQYF. CDR3 in DNA: TGCAGCGTTGCCAGCCAATACACAGATACGCAGTATTTT. The rearrangement joins TRBV29-1 to TRBJ2-3; the D is unclear. Germline V lookup: CDR1 SQVTM, CDR2 ANQGSEA. The CDR3 runs to 13 residues. V lost 4 bases and J 2 bases, leaving 10 bases between the germline ends.

This clonotype was detected many times. The chain links TRBV10-3 to TRBJ2-2; 10 nucleotides line up with TRBD2. V lost 3 bases, J lost 5 bases, and 6 bases stayed unmatched. The V gene's germline CDR1 is ENHRY and CDR2 SYGVKD. This CDR3 spans 16 amino acids. The CDR3 here is CAISDPSSGGTGELFF. The CDR3 DNA is TGTGCCATCAGTGATCCATCTAGCGGGGGAACCGGGGAGCTGTTTTTT.

V usage is TRBV5-5 and J usage is TRBJ1-2; no firm D call. Germline CDR1 and CDR2: SGHKS and YYEKEE (reference sequence). Trimming shortened V by 0 bases and J by 6 bases, and 18 bases separated the two germline ends. The CDR3 has 16 amino acids. The CDR3 region has the DNA TGTGCCAGCAGCTTGGCCCCGATGAGCCCACGGGATGGCTACACCTTC. This encodes CASSLAPMSPRDGYTF.

The V call is TRBV10-3, the J call TRBJ2-7; 10 bases are a match to TRBD1. CDR3 size: 17 residues. V trimming: 4 bases; J trimming: 4 bases; junction bases outside the gene matches: 13. The germline CDR1 and CDR2 sequences are ENHRY and SYGVKD. The CDR3 coding sequence is TGTGCCATCAGTGCCCGAGGGCGGGGACAGGGGTATTACGAGCAGTACTTC. It yields the protein CAISARGRGQGYYEQYF.

Written as DNA, the CDR3 is TGTGCCAGCAGACGGACAGGGGGCGTGAATGGCTACACCTTC. As protein: CASRRTGGVNGYTF. V and J are TRBV12-3 or TRBV12-4 and TRBJ1-2; 11 nucleotides agree with TRBD1. After removal of 6 bases from V and 6 bases from J, the junction contained 6 bases not matched to a gene. This CDR3 spans 14 amino acids.

This clonotype was seen only a few times. The chain carries TRBV20-1 and TRBJ2-3; 14 bases are shared with TRBD2. With V trimmed by 5 bases and J by 5 bases, 12 bases remained unmatched. The V gene's germline CDR1 is DFQATT and CDR2 SNEGSKA (reference sequence). The CDR3 contains 17 residues. CDR3 bases: TGCAGTGCTGAGGGACTAGCGGGGGCGCTCGGGAGAGATACGCAGTATTTT. This encodes CSAEGLAGALGRDTQYF.

V and J are TRBV6-2 or TRBV6-3 and TRBJ2-1, with D possibly being TRBD1 (6 bases). The CDR3 has 14 amino acids. Germline V lookup: CDR1 MNHEY, CDR2 SVGEGT. Trimming pared 10 bases from V and 4 bases from J, leaving 17 bases between. CDR3 nucleotide sequence: TGTGCCACCAGGCCGGGACAAATATACAATGAGCAGTTCTTC. Translating gives CATRPGQIYNEQFF.

In this sample, this clonotype turned up a few times. This chain uses TRBV3-1 with TRBJ2-7; TRBD1 is a possible D gene (5 bases). CDR1 LGHDT and CDR2 YNNKEL come from the germline V gene (reference sequence). V gave up 2 bases and J gave up 2 bases, with 10 bases separating them. The CDR3 has 14 residues. The CDR3 region is CASSQLQGPYEQYF. CDR3 DNA: TGTGCCAGCAGCCAACTGCAGGGTCCCTACGAGCAGTACTTC.

This clonotype was recorded at least ten times. A read error may account for a junction end that differs from germline. The genes are TRBV7-7 and TRBJ2-3, with D possibly TRBD2 on 5 matching bases. Germline V gene sequence: CDR1 SSHAT, CDR2 FNYEAQ (reference sequence). This CDR3 contains 13 residues. The CDR3 reads CASSLATTDTQYF. The CDR3 DNA follows: TGTGCTAGCAGCTTAGCGACCACAGATACGCAGTATTTT.

This clonotype was seen ten or more times. The chain couples TRBV20-1 to TRBJ1-2; a weak D match, TRBD1 (5 bases). Per the germline V gene, CDR1 is DFQATT and CDR2 is SNEGSKA (reference sequence). CDR3 length: 14 amino acids. Trimming took off 1 base at V and 2 bases at J, with 11 bases between the two ends. CDR3 residues: CSARVGGRNYGYTF. The CDR3 DNA reads TGCAGTGCTAGAGTGGGGGGACGGAACTATGGCTACACCTTC.